This T cell receptor beta chain comes out of a study of T-cell reconstitution after alpha-beta-depleted transplantation in children. This clonotype showed up just a few times. The antigen is undetermined. The library targeted TCRbeta and was prepared with unique molecular identifiers. Each CDR3 protein gets one entry after TCRdb re-called the PCR reads with MiXCR. The sample holds about 510,000 distinct CDR3 sequences; about an eighth are singletons and the top ten take about 14%. Looked up from germline, CDR1 is SGHTA and CDR2 is FQGNSA. V lost 0 bases and J lost 6; bases outside the gene matches: 9. The CDR3 spans 17 residues. The study's findings and limits: TCRbeta diversity was high at day 60 in some patients (a result of surviving recipient T cells and thymic progenitors).

This TCR came from a female patient younger than 10 who had a stem cell transplant for aplastic anemia, so the T cells may come from the graft donor. V is TRBV7-2 and J is TRBJ2-2; the match to TRBD2 covers 8 bases. This sample comprised PBMCs, mostly from graft donor cells, obtained 180 days after TCRalphabeta/CD19-depleted stem cell transplant. The CDR3 sequence is CASSLALQRERSGELFF. CDR3 sequence (DNA): TGTGCCAGCAGCTTAGCGCTTCAGCGGGAGCGGTCCGGGGAGCTGTTTTTT.